Listed here is a single TCR beta chain. Its matching antigen is unknown. The germline gives CDR1 SGHRS, CDR2 YFSETQ. Trimming took 7 bases from V and 5 from J; bases not matched to a gene: 12. The CDR3 runs 15 residues. TCRdb ran MiXCR on the reads and lists one entry per CDR3 protein. The sample carries hundreds of thousands of distinct CDR3 sequences, about 33% recorded once. This specimen belongs to a study of T cell repertoires in cytomegalovirus infection. Study overall: HLA-C-restricted CMV epitopes, recently identified, and well-studied HLA-B-restricted ones were used by the study. Public signatures in TCR beta pointed to CMV infection and matching HLA type. Findings of the study overall: CMV-specific HLA-C-restricted TCR beta clonotypes dominated the ex vivo response. Using cumulative public TCR beta family frequency, the authors identified those who carried CMV together with the relevant HLA.

The sequence was collected from a human donor in good health (CMV status not recorded). Some clones in this sample may be carry-over from other donors' samples. This material consisted of cultured PBMCs, taken from culture after CMV antigen stimulation. The V gene is TRBV5-1, the J gene TRBJ2-1, with 7 positions matching TRBD2. The CDR3 loop is CASAETSQKNNEQFF. The CDR3 DNA reads as TGCGCCAGCGCCGAGACTAGCCAGAAAAACAATGAGCAGTTCTTC.